These 20 T cell receptor beta chains were sequenced from one sample in a study of CD8+CD57+ T cells in acquired aplastic anemia. Study-level results: Lower repertoire diversity than in total CD4+ and CD8+ pools was seen for CD8+CD57+ cells in patients.

Previously, flow cytometry had revealed CD8+CD57+ cell expansion in the patients chosen for sequencing. Genomic DNA was employed as the template in profiling TCR beta VDJ and CDR3. MiXCR, run by TCRdb on the reads, gives a single entry per CDR3 protein. The sample holds roughly 17,000 distinct CDR3 sequences; over 35% are singletons and the top ten take 86%. These receptors have no identified antigens. The sample consisted of CD8+CD57+ T cells sorted from PBMCs. The subset was: bead-enriched CD8+CD57+ effector memory T cells from SAA patients. These receptor sequences come from a human donor with aplastic anemia.

The chain recombines TRBV2 with TRBJ2-3; 7 bases line up with TRBD1. Trimming at V came to 6 bases and at J to 0 bases, leaving 3 bases not matched to a gene. This CDR3 has 14 residues. Germline V CDR1 and CDR2: SNHLY, FYNNEI. The CDR3 spells CASRGQLSTDTQYF. The CDR3 region has the DNA TGTGCCAGCAGGGGACAGTTAAGCACAGATACGCAGTATTTT.

This clonotype was picked up many times. The V and J genes are TRBV11-2 and TRBJ1-4; D is undetermined. The CDR3 is 13 residues long. Germline assignment: CDR1 SGHAT and CDR2 FQNNGV. V was pared by 6 bases and J by 6 bases, with 11 bases between. The CDR3 is CASRQKFDEKLFF. The CDR3 coding sequence is TGTGCCAGCAGGCAAAAATTCGATGAAAAACTGTTTTTT.

This clonotype was seen ten or more times. The chain uses TRBV3-1 and TRBJ2-7; tentatively, D is TRBD1 (5 bases). The germline V gene encodes CDR1 LGHDT and CDR2 YNNKEL (reference sequence). The CDR3 length is 14 residues. The V end was cut by 4 bases, the J end by 3 bases, with 13 bases between. The CDR3 DNA follows: TGTGCCAGCAGCCCCGCAGGGAACTTCTACGAGCAGTACTTC. It specifies CASSPAGNFYEQYF.

V is TRBV15 and J is TRBJ2-7; 8 bases map to TRBD1. Per germline, CDR1 LNHNV and CDR2 YYDKDF (reference sequence). This CDR3 has 16 residues. V lost 3 bases and J lost 4; bases outside the gene matches: 11. The CDR3 DNA follows: TGTGCCACCAGCAGCTCCAGCAGCTGGACAGGGTACGAGCAGTACTTC. Translation: CATSSSSSWTGYEQYF.

V gene TRBV20-1 combines with J gene TRBJ1-2, with D possibly TRBD1 on 6 matching bases. The CDR3 is 14 amino acids. CDR1 and CDR2 from the germline V gene are DFQATT and SNEGSKA (reference sequence). V shed 0 bases and J shed 3 bases, with 11 bases lying between them. CDR3: CSARDRGGDYGYTF. The DNA for the CDR3 is TGCAGTGCTAGAGATCGGGGGGGCGACTATGGCTACACCTTC.

This clonotype was counted between two and nine times. This chain joins TRBV29-1 and TRBJ1-3, with TRBD1 matching over 9 bases. The V segment lost 6 bases and the J segment 2 bases; nucleotides outside the gene matches: 2. The length of the CDR3 is 13 residues. Germline V gene sequence: CDR1 SQVTM, CDR2 ANQGSEA. As DNA, the CDR3 is TGCAGCGTCAGACAGGGGGCTGGAAACACCATATATTTT. This gives the protein CSVRQGAGNTIYF.

V usage is TRBV24-1 and J usage is TRBJ1-1; 9 bases agree with TRBD1. The CDR3 spans 15 residues. Germline V CDR1 and CDR2: KGHDR, SFDVKD. The V segment lost 4 bases and the J segment 5 bases; nucleotides outside the gene matches: 7. CDR3 coding DNA: TGTGCCACCAGTGACCGACAGGGGGGGGTTACTGAAGCTTTCTTT. Its protein is CATSDRQGGVTEAFF.

This clonotype has a handful of counts. This chain joins TRBV6-5 and TRBJ2-3, with 7 bases aligning to TRBD2. Trimming cost V 2 bases and J 3 bases; bases outside gene matches: 2. The CDR3 has 14 residues. CDR1 and CDR2 (germline): MNHEY, SVGAGI. The DNA for the CDR3 is TGTGCCAGCAGTTACGGCGGGGGAACAGATACGCAGTATTTT. Amino acid sequence: CASSYGGGTDTQYF.

This clonotype was counted at least ten times. The chain combines TRBV13 with TRBJ2-5, with TRBD1 identical over 7 bases. Germline CDR1 is PRHDT and CDR2 is FYEKMQ (reference sequence). Germline trimming cut 4 bases from V and 2 bases from J; bases unmatched to any gene: 4. The CDR3 contains 14 residues. CDR3 protein: CASSSQTGQETQYF. CDR3 DNA: TGTGCCAGCAGCTCCCAGACAGGGCAAGAGACCCAGTACTTC.

This clonotype was picked up a small number of times. V and J are TRBV5-1 and TRBJ2-7, with D possibly matching TRBD1 (5 bases). The V gene lost 5 bases and the J gene lost 0 bases, with 12 bases spanning the gap. Germline CDR1 SGHRS, CDR2 YFSETQ. The CDR3 totals 14 residues. The DNA of the CDR3 is TGCGCCAGCAGTGTCAGGGTTAGCTCCTACGAGCAGTACTTC. Protein: CASSVRVSSYEQYF.

With respect to this clonotype: This could be a read error, since a much larger clone is one nucleotide away. In nucleotides, the CDR3 is TGTGCCAGCAGTTACGATACCCTGGGACAGGGGTTGAATGAGCAGTCCTTC. Translation: CASSYDTLGQGLNEQSF. This chain joins TRBV6-2 or TRBV6-3 and TRBJ2-1, with TRBD1 matching 10 bases. The CDR3 has 17 residues. Per germline, CDR1 MNHEY and CDR2 SVGEGT.

This clonotype was detected ten times or more. Written as DNA, the CDR3 is TGTGCCAGCAGCGTAACAGGAGGGGATGAGCAGTTCTTC. Its translation is CASSVTGGDEQFF. The chain has TRBV9 and TRBJ2-1, with D tentatively TRBD2 (6 bases). V was pared by 1 base and J by 8 bases, with 10 bases between. CDR1 is SGDLS and CDR2 is YYNGEE in the germline V gene. This CDR3 is built from 13 residues.

This clonotype was seen a few times. V gene TRBV20-1 combines with J gene TRBJ2-1; D is uncertain. CDR1 and CDR2 (germline): DFQATT, SNEGSKA (reference sequence). The CDR3 spans 11 residues. V lost 7 bases, J lost 9 bases, and 13 bases lay in between. CDR3 residues: CSGDPSGEQFF. The CDR3 DNA follows: TGCAGTGGCGACCCCTCCGGTGAGCAGTTCTTC.

The chain combines TRBV7-9 with TRBJ2-7; 9 nucleotides match TRBD1. The CDR3 sequence is 14 residues long. CDR1 is SEHNR and CDR2 is FQNEAQ in the germline V gene (reference sequence). V shed 5 bases, J shed 1 base, and the junction held 3 bases outside the gene matches. The CDR3 nucleotides are TGTGCCAGCAGCGAACAGGGGGCGTCCTACGAGCAGTACTTC. It translates to CASSEQGASYEQYF.

Ten or more counts support this clonotype. This sequence joins TRBV30 and TRBJ2-3; no clear D gene. This CDR3 is 11 amino acids long. Germline loops: CDR1 GTSNPN, CDR2 SVGIG (reference sequence). DNA of the CDR3: TGTGGTATCGACCTCACAGATACGCAGTATTTT. Protein product: CGIDLTDTQYF.

V and J are TRBV9 and TRBJ2-5; maybe TRBD1 (6 bases). Germline V CDR1 and CDR2: SGDLS, YYNGEE. This CDR3 spans 15 amino acids. Trimming shortened V by 1 base and J by 3 bases, and 13 bases separated the two germline ends. The CDR3 reads CASSVLSGAEETQYF. The CDR3 DNA is TGTGCCAGCAGCGTATTGTCAGGGGCGGAAGAGACCCAGTACTTC. Full variable domain (rest looked up from reference TRBV9 and TRBJ2-5): DSGVTQTPKHLITATGQRVTLRCSPRSGDLSVYWYQQSLDQGLQFLIQYYNGEERAKGNILERFSAQQFPDLHSELNLSSLELGDSALYFCASSVLSGAEETQYFGPGTRLLVL.

Remarks on this clonotype: This may stem from a read error, because a much larger clone lies one nucleotide away. This CDR3 is CASSPTGGGGYGHTF. In DNA form, the CDR3 reads TGTGCCAGCAGCCCCACAGGGGGCGGAGGGTATGGCCACACCTTC. The rearrangement links TRBV12-3 or TRBV12-4 to TRBJ1-2; 9 nucleotides align to TRBD1. The CDR3 length is 15 residues.

This clonotype was observed at least ten times. The chain joins TRBV4-1 to TRBJ1-3; D remains unclear. Trimming took 2 bases from V and 6 from J, leaving 14 bases between them. CDR3 length equals 15 residues. Germline CDR1 is MGHRA and CDR2 is YSYEKL. The CDR3 DNA reads as TGCGCCAGCAGCCAAAGCCTACTTACTTTAAACACCATATATTTT. Translating gives CASSQSLLTLNTIYF.

This clonotype showed up many times. The V call is TRBV6-1, the J call TRBJ1-1; 9 bases line up with TRBD1. Germline CDR1 MNHNS, CDR2 SASEGT. There are 14 residues in the CDR3. V lost 1 base and J lost 12; bases outside the gene matches: 9. CDR3 DNA: TGTGCCAGCAGTGAAGGCGGGACAGGGTGGGAGTCTTTCTTT. Translation: CASSEGGTGWESFF.

The V call is TRBV5-4, the J call TRBJ1-2; 8 nucleotides line up with TRBD1. Germline values: CDR1 SGHNT, CDR2 YYREEE (reference sequence). V lost 5 bases and J lost 0; bases outside the gene matches: 6. The CDR3 totals 15 residues. CDR3 residues: CASRKGQGSNYGYTF. The CDR3 DNA follows: TGTGCCAGCAGAAAAGGACAGGGTTCTAACTATGGCTACACCTTC.